The 24 T cell receptor beta chains given below trace back to one sample, sequenced in a study of OX40 agonist ivuxolimab in advanced cancers. Sequencing was performed with immunoSEQ multiplex PCR; in TCRdb, only in-frame clones are kept and a portion is missing. The sample yields some 87,000 clones, about 88% seen once. The sample consisted of CD4+ or CD8+ T cells sorted from blood, taken in a trial of the OX40 agonist ivuxolimab. The source is an adult with an advanced solid tumor such as melanoma, head and neck, liver or kidney cancer.

This sequence joins TRBV5-1 and TRBJ2-3; D remains unclear. Germline-derived CDR1 and CDR2 are SGHRS and YFSETQ. The CDR3 is made up of 16 amino acids. With 4 bases removed from V and 1 base from J, the gap between germline ends came to 16 bases. CDR3 sequence reads: CASSPSVGSRTDTQYF. The CDR3 coding sequence is TGCGCCAGCAGCCCTTCCGTGGGCAGCCGCACAGATACGCAGTATTTT.

The chain has TRBV9 and TRBJ2-3; 9 bases align to TRBD2. The junction had 6 bases not matched to a gene; V was cut back by 0 bases and J by 1 base. Germline V gives CDR1 SGDLS, CDR2 YYNGEE. This CDR3 region has 17 residues. The CDR3 DNA is TGTGCCAGCAGCGTAGTTAGCGGGAGTGGAGGCACAGATACGCAGTATTTT. Its translation is CASSVVSGSGGTDTQYF.

The CDR3 is CASSPGVTGNTIYF. DNA of the CDR3: TGTGCCAGCAGCCCAGGGGTTACTGGAAACACCATATATTTT. The chain joins TRBV7-2 to TRBJ1-3; TRBD1 is a possible D gene (6 bases). Germline CDR1 and CDR2: SGHTA and FQGNSA. CDR3 length equals 14 residues. V lost 5 bases and J lost 2, with 10 bases in between.

The V gene is TRBV5-4, the J gene TRBJ2-6; 14 bases fit TRBD2. V trimming: 0 bases; J trimming: 1 base; junction bases outside the gene matches: 0. Germline V CDR1 and CDR2: SGHNT, YYREEE (reference sequence). This CDR3 comprises 18 residues. The CDR3 DNA reads as TGTGCCAGCAGCTTGGGACTAGCGGGGGGGTCTGGGGCCAACGTCCTGACTTTC. Translation: CASSLGLAGGSGANVLTF. Variable domain in full (rest from reference TRBV5-4 and TRBJ2-6): ETGVTQSPTHLIKTRGQQVTLRCSSQSGHNTVSWYQQALGQGPQFIFQYYREEENGRGNFPPRFSGLQFPNYSSELNVNALELDDSALYLCASSLGLAGGSGANVLTFGAGSRLTVL.

CDR3 DNA: TGTGCCAGCAGGCGTTTTGACCCTGGAAACACCATATATTTT. Its protein product is CASRRFDPGNTIYF. J is TRBJ1-3 and V is TRBV2; D gene uncertain. Trimming removed 6 bases from V and 2 bases from J, with 11 bases in between. The CDR3 is 14 amino acids. CDR1 and CDR2 (germline): SNHLY, FYNNEI.

CDR3 nucleotide sequence: TGTGCCAGCAGCGTAGCCCCCGGGACGGGTAAAGAGACCCAGTACTTC. Residues: CASSVAPGTGKETQYF. V usage is TRBV9 and J usage is TRBJ2-7; D may be TRBD1 or TRBD2 (5 bases each). The DNA end is more similar to TRBJ2-5, so the J call may be wrong. CDR1 SGDLS and CDR2 YYNGEE come from the germline V gene. The CDR3 is 16 amino acids.

The chain is built from TRBV6-1 and TRBJ2-1; 11 bases agree with TRBD1. With V trimmed by 10 bases and J by 7 bases, 9 bases remained unmatched. The V gene's germline CDR1 is MNHNS and CDR2 SASEGT. This CDR3 spans 14 amino acids. The CDR3 DNA reads TGTGCCATACAGGACAGGGGGCATGGGAATGAGCAGTTCTTC. It encodes CAIQDRGHGNEQFF.

This chain uses TRBV27 with TRBJ2-2; 8 positions agree with TRBD2. The J segment lost 3 bases and the V segment lost 1 base, leaving 7 bases of the junction unmatched. CDR1 is MNHEY and CDR2 is SMNVEV in the germline V gene (reference sequence). This CDR3 is built from 17 residues. The CDR3 nucleotides are TGTGCCAGCAGTTTATACCCGGGACTAGAGGACACCGGGGAGCTGTTTTTT. Amino acids: CASSLYPGLEDTGELFF.

V is TRBV5-1 and J is TRBJ2-5, with D maybe TRBD1 (6 bases). CDR1 SGHRS and CDR2 YFSETQ come from the germline V gene. Trimming took off 0 bases at V and 5 bases at J, with 17 bases between the two ends. CDR3 size: 16 residues. This chain's CDR3 is CASSLGFSDSSETQYF. CDR3 bases: TGCGCCAGCAGCTTGGGATTCTCGGACAGTTCGGAGACCCAGTACTTC.

The gene calls are TRBV18 and TRBJ1-2; 9 nucleotides agree with TRBD1. There are 15 residues in the CDR3. V shed 4 bases and J 3 bases; nucleotides not matched to a gene: 6. Germline CDR1 and CDR2: KGHSH and LQKENI. The CDR3 coding sequence is TGTGCCAGCTCACTGGGACAGGGAGTAGACTATGGCTACACCTTC. This sequence encodes CASSLGQGVDYGYTF.

The chain uses TRBV20-1 and TRBJ1-1; D uncertain. The CDR3 totals 11 residues. The ends were cut back, 6 bases at V and 2 bases at J, with 7 bases in the middle. The germline V gene encodes CDR1 DFQATT and CDR2 SNEGSKA (reference sequence). The CDR3 region has the DNA TGCAGTGCCCCGAGAAACACTGAAGCTTTCTTT. This sequence encodes CSAPRNTEAFF.

The J gene is TRBJ1-5, the V gene TRBV6-1, with 7 bases that match TRBD1. The CDR3 extends over 16 amino acids. The J segment lost 3 bases and the V segment lost 4 bases, leaving 9 bases of the junction unmatched. Germline loops: CDR1 MNHNS, CDR2 SASEGT. Here the CDR3 reads CASSANRGSSNQPQHF. CDR3 DNA: TGTGCCAGCAGTGCCAACAGGGGCAGTTCCAATCAGCCCCAGCATTTT.

The chain employs TRBV7-9 and TRBJ1-1; D perhaps matches TRBD1 (6 bases). CDR3 size: 17 residues. V lost 2 bases to trimming and J lost 4 bases, with 20 bases between them. CDR1 and CDR2 (germline): SEHNR, FQNEAQ (reference sequence). The CDR3 DNA reads TGTGCCAGCAGCTTATCGGGGGAACAGGGTTTAATCACTGAAGCTTTCTTT. Its translation: CASSLSGEQGLITEAFF.

The gene calls are TRBV6-1 and TRBJ1-2; maybe TRBD1 (6 bases). Germline V lookup: CDR1 MNHNS, CDR2 SASEGT. Trimming took 6 bases from V and 4 from J, leaving 15 bases between them. The length of the CDR3 is 14 residues. The CDR3 protein is CASRAGAGPYGYTF. For the CDR3, the DNA is TGTGCCAGCAGAGCGGGGGCAGGCCCCTATGGCTACACCTTC.

The rearrangement uses TRBV28 and TRBJ1-1, with 8 positions matching TRBD1. The CDR3 is made up of 16 amino acids. The germline CDR1 and CDR2 sequences are MDHEN and SYDVKM. V trimming: 2 bases; J trimming: 4 bases; junction bases outside the gene matches: 9. The DNA for the CDR3 is TGTGCCAGCAGTTTAAATTATCCAGGGGGCGGCACTGAAGCTTTCTTT. It specifies CASSLNYPGGGTEAFF.

This sequence joins TRBV5-1 and TRBJ1-4; D gene uncertain. The V and J ends lost 1 base and 7 bases respectively, with 11 bases between them. The V gene's germline CDR1 is SGHRS and CDR2 YFSETQ. The CDR3 extends over 14 amino acids. The CDR3 spells CASSLYGSGEKLFF. CDR3 coding DNA: TGCGCCAGCAGCTTGTATGGAAGCGGTGAAAAACTGTTTTTT.

DNA of the CDR3: TGTGCCATCAGGGAGGGGGGGGTGAACACTGAAGCTTTCTTT. Protein product: CAIREGGVNTEAFF. The chain carries TRBV10-3 and TRBJ1-1, with D maybe TRBD1 (6 bases). This CDR3 is built from 14 residues. V was shortened by 6 bases and J by 0 bases, with 11 bases between the two germline ends. Germline V lookup: CDR1 ENHRY, CDR2 SYGVKD.

This chain links TRBV13 with TRBJ2-2; D may be TRBD2 (6 bases). Trimming cost V 3 bases and J 5 bases, with 16 bases left between them. Germline CDR1 PRHDT, CDR2 FYEKMQ (reference sequence). This CDR3 has 16 amino acids. The CDR3 coding sequence is TGTGCCAGCAGCTTTAATAGCAGGAGGGAGACCGGGGAGCTGTTTTTT. Translation gives CASSFNSRRETGELFF. Variable domain in full (rest from reference TRBV13 and TRBJ2-2): AAGVIQSPRHLIKEKRETATLKCYPIPRHDTVYWYQQGPGQDPQFLISFYEKMQSDKGSIPDRFSAQQFSDYHSELNMSSLELGDSALYFCASSFNSRRETGELFFGEGSRLTVL.

V is TRBV5-6 and J is TRBJ2-3, with D perhaps matching TRBD2 (7 bases). The ends were cut back, 3 bases at V and 1 base at J, with 15 bases in the middle. CDR3 length: 16 amino acids. CDR1 SGHDT and CDR2 YYEEEE come from the germline V gene. CDR3 sequence: CASSSGRGPRTDTQYF. The CDR3 DNA follows: TGTGCCAGCAGCTCGGGGCGGGGGCCCCGCACAGATACGCAGTATTTT.

V and J are TRBV11-3 and TRBJ2-3; TRBD2 matches at 9 bases. The V and J ends lost 5 bases and 3 bases, in that order; junction bases with no gene match: 6. The length of the CDR3 is 15 residues. Germline CDR1 is SGHNT and CDR2 is YENEEA. The chain's CDR3 is CASSQGLAETDTQYF. DNA for the CDR3: TGTGCCAGCAGCCAGGGACTAGCTGAGACAGATACGCAGTATTTT. Variable domain in full (rest from reference TRBV11-3 and TRBJ2-3): EAGVVQSPRYKIIEKKQPVAFWCNPISGHNTLYWYLQNLGQGPELLIRYENEEAVDDSQLPKDRFSAERLKGVDSTLKIQPAELGDSAVYLCASSQGLAETDTQYFGPGTRLTVL.

This clone has a single count. This chain connects TRBV30 to TRBJ1-4; unclear D gene. Trimming took 4 bases from V and 7 from J, leaving 13 bases between them. CDR1 is GTSNPN and CDR2 is SVGIG in the germline V gene (reference sequence). CDR3 size: 13 residues. This CDR3 is CAWTDGVFEKLFF. The CDR3 nucleotides are TGTGCCTGGACAGATGGGGTTTTTGAAAAACTGTTTTTT.

The CDR3 nucleotides read TGTGCCAGCAGCTCAAGGACAGGGCGTAGGACCGGGGAGCTGTTTTTT. This sequence encodes CASSSRTGRRTGELFF. V gene TRBV7-9 combines with J gene TRBJ2-2; 8 bases agree with TRBD1. V gave up 4 bases and J gave up 5 bases; unmatched junction bases: 9. CDR3 length equals 16 residues. The germline gives CDR1 SEHNR, CDR2 FQNEAQ (reference sequence).

V and J are TRBV6-6 and TRBJ2-4; possibly TRBD2 for D (5 bases). There are 11 residues in the CDR3. Trimming removed 5 bases at V and 8 bases at J, with 7 bases between. Germline-derived CDR1 and CDR2 are MNHNY and SVGAGI (reference sequence). CDR3 in amino acids: CASSQRDIQYF. The CDR3 DNA reads TGTGCCAGCAGTCAGAGGGACATTCAGTACTTC.

This clone has just one count. This sequence joins TRBV9 and TRBJ1-2; 7 bases agree with TRBD1. Germline lookup yields CDR1 SGDLS and CDR2 YYNGEE. J gave up 1 base and V 4 bases, and 10 bases lay outside the gene matches. The CDR3 spans 16 residues. The CDR3 region is CASSPLPGQSNYGYTF. The CDR3 region has the DNA TGTGCCAGCAGCCCCCTTCCGGGACAGAGTAACTATGGCTACACCTTC.